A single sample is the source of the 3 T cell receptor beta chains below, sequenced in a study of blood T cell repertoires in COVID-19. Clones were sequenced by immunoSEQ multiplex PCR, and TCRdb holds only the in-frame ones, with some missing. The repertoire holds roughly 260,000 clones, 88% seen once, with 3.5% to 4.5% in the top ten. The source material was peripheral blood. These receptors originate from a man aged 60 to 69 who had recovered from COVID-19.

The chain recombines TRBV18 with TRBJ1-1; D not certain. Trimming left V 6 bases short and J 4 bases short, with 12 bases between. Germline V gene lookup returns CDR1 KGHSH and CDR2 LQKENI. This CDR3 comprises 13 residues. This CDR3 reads CASSSGESTEAFF. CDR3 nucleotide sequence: TGTGCCAGCTCGTCTGGGGAGAGCACTGAAGCTTTCTTT.

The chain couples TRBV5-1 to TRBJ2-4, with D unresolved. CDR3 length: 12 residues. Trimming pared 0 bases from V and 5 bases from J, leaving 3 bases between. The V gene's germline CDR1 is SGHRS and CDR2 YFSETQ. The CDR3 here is CASSLGQNIQYF. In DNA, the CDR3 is TGCGCCAGCAGCTTGGGGCAAAACATTCAGTACTTC.

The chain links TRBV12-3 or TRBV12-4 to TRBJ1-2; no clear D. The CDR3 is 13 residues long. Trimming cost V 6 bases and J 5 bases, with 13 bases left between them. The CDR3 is CASSPHDTYGYTF. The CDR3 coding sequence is TGTGCCAGCAGCCCCCATGACACTTATGGCTACACCTTC.